This entry lists 14 T cell receptor beta chains sequenced from one sample in a study of T cells in women clearing cervical HPV infection. Produced via immunoSEQ multiplex PCR; TCRdb's table is partial and in-frame only. The listing records 20,000 to 25,000 clones. Sequencing was done on a sample of blood buffy coat. These receptors all stem from a woman between 18 and 75 years old with a cervical HPV16 infection that either progressed to CIN3+ or cleared (not recorded which).

Concerning this clone itself: The DNA ends 3 residues before the CDR3 does, and the rest of the CDR3 is filled in from the germline J gene. The chain employs TRBV5-1 and TRBJ1-1, with a tentative D call TRBD1 (6 bases). The CDR3 is made up of 13 amino acids. CDR1 and CDR2 (germline): SGHRS, YFSETQ. V dropped 3 bases and J dropped 4 bases, with 10 bases sitting between them. CDR3 region: CASSSTRGTEAFF. Partial CDR3 DNA: TGCGCCAGCAGCTCCACCAGGGGCACTGAA. Full variable domain (missing parts from reference TRBV5-1 and TRBJ1-1): KAGVTQTPRYLIKTRGQQVTLSCSPISGHRSVSWYQQTPGQGLQFLFEYFSETQRNKGNFPGRFSGRQFSNSRSEMNVSTLELGDSALYLCASSSTRGTEAFFGQGTRLTVV.

On this clone itself: The missing CDR3 end, 3 residues past where the read stops, is filled in from the germline J gene. J is TRBJ2-1 and V is TRBV10-3, with 9 bases fitting TRBD2. The CDR3 length is 14 residues. Germline V gives CDR1 ENHRY, CDR2 SYGVKD. Germline trimming cut 4 bases from V and 3 bases from J; bases unmatched to any gene: 1. This CDR3 is CAISGTSVYNEQFF. Partial CDR3 DNA: TGTGCCATCAGTGGGACTAGCGTCTACAATGAG.

In regard to this clone: Read data end 3 residues before the CDR3 end; the end is taken from the germline J gene. The chain has TRBV19 and TRBJ1-2; unclear D gene. The CDR3 spans 13 residues. CDR1 LNHDA and CDR2 SQIVND come from the germline V gene (reference sequence). Trimming removed 8 bases at V and 4 bases at J, with 14 bases between. CDR3 sequence: CASGRVNRYGYTF. Partial CDR3 DNA: TGTGCCAGTGGTCGGGTGAACCGCTATGGC.

Regarding this clone: From the germline J gene comes the end of the CDR3, since the read stops 3 residues before it. The V call is TRBV20-1, the J call TRBJ1-5; perhaps TRBD1 as D (5 bases). Germline V gene sequence: CDR1 DFQATT, CDR2 SNEGSKA (reference sequence). This CDR3 contains 13 residues. The V end was cut by 2 bases, the J end by 3 bases, with 8 bases between. This CDR3 is CSARNRPNQPQHF. CDR3 DNA (partial): TGCAGTGCTAGAAACAGGCCCAATCAGCCC.

This clone is labeled medium-sized (0.01 to 0.1%) based on frequency. The missing CDR3 end, 3 residues past where the read stops, is filled in from the germline J gene. The chain carries TRBV6-2 or TRBV6-3 and TRBJ2-2; 10 bases match TRBD2. Per the germline V gene, CDR1 is MNHEY and CDR2 is SVGEGT. The V and J ends lost 2 bases and 7 bases, in that order; junction bases with no gene match: 7. This CDR3 is 16 amino acids long. This CDR3 reads CASSYRSSGRYGELFF. The CDR3 bases that were read are TGTGCCAGCAGTTACCGGTCTAGCGGGAGATACGGGGAG.

With regard to this clone: The read comes to an end 3 residues before the CDR3 does, leaving the germline J gene to fill in the end. The chain combines TRBV7-3 with TRBJ2-7; 9 bases are a match to TRBD1. This CDR3 region has 13 residues. V lost 4 bases and J lost 3; bases outside the gene matches: 1. Germline values: CDR1 SGHTA, CDR2 FQGTGA. The CDR3 DNA, read in part, is TGTGCCAGCAGCTCGACAGGGGGCTACGAG. The encoded protein is CASSSTGGYE. The full CDR3 reads CASSSTGGYEQYF.

To note about this clone: The CDR3 goes on 3 residues after the read ends, and that part is filled in from the germline J gene. The chain combines TRBV3-1 (or the pseudogene TRBV3-2) with TRBJ1-2, with a tentative D call TRBD1 (5 bases). CDR1 is LGHDT and CDR2 is YNNKEL in the germline V gene (reference sequence). The CDR3 covers 15 residues. CDR3 DNA (partial): TGTGCCAGCAGCCACGCCTCCGGGACTCCCTCCGGC. Translating gives CASSHASGTPSG. The entire CDR3 sequence reads CASSHASGTPSGYTF.

Points on this clone: The read ends 3 residues early relative to the CDR3; the germline J gene fills the gap. V is TRBV7-3 and J is TRBJ2-2; 7 bases are a match to TRBD2. The germline CDR1 and CDR2 sequences are SGHTA and FQGTGA. CDR3 size: 16 residues. Unmatched junction bases numbered 5, after V lost 4 bases and J lost 0 bases. This CDR3 is CASSSSSGANTGELFF. CDR3 DNA (partial): TGTGCCAGCAGCTCCTCCAGCGGGGCGAACACCGGGGAG.

A note on this clone: The observed sequence ends 3 residues before the CDR3 terminus, with the missing tail filled in from the germline J gene. The chain has TRBV6-1 and TRBJ2-3; D is ambiguous. The CDR3 is made up of 13 amino acids. V lost 2 bases to trimming and J lost 6 bases, with 9 bases between them. CDR1 is MNHNS and CDR2 is SASEGT in the germline V gene. CDR3 bases read: TGTGCCAGCAGTGAACTTCGTTCGGATACG. Translation gives CASSELRSDT. The whole CDR3 reads CASSELRSDTQYF.

Comments on this clone: The DNA ends 3 residues before the CDR3 does, and the rest of the CDR3 is filled in from the germline J gene. This chain links TRBV5-6 with TRBJ2-1; 14 bases are a match to TRBD2. V dropped 4 bases and J dropped 9; count of bases not matched to a gene: 6. The germline V gene encodes CDR1 SGHDT and CDR2 YYEEEE. This CDR3 comprises 15 residues. CDR3 DNA, as far as it was read: TGTGCCAGCAGCCCGGGACTAGCGGGAGCACGTGAG. This sequence encodes CASSPGLAGARE. The complete CDR3 protein is CASSPGLAGAREQFF. Full variable domain (missing parts from reference TRBV5-6 and TRBJ2-1): DAGVTQSPTHLIKTRGQQVTLRCSPKSGHDTVSWYQQALGQGPQFIFQYYEEEERQRGNFPDRFSGHQFPNYSSELNVNALLLGDSALYLCASSPGLAGAREQFFGPGTRLTVL.

CDR3 loop: CASSEAGELFF. CDR3 DNA (partial): TGTGCCAGCAGCGAGGCCGGGGAG. This rearrangement joins TRBV9 to TRBJ2-2; no definite D call. The CDR3 end is not reached by the read, which stops 3 residues before it; the germline J gene fills it in. This CDR3 spans 11 amino acids. V lost 3 bases, J lost 6 bases, and 3 bases lay in between. Germline V gives CDR1 SGDLS, CDR2 YYNGEE.

On this clone: Read data end 3 residues before the CDR3 end; the end is taken from the germline J gene. The genes are TRBV2 and TRBJ2-5; 8 bases agree with TRBD1. CDR1 SNHLY and CDR2 FYNNEI come from the germline V gene. This CDR3 contains 14 residues. With 8 bases clipped from V and 5 bases from J, the junction kept 10 bases outside the gene matches. Partial CDR3 DNA: TGTGCCAGCGGGAGAGACAGGGGCTACGAGACC. Protein: CASGRDRGYET. The full-length CDR3 reads as CASGRDRGYETQYF. Drawing the rest from reference TRBV2 and TRBJ2-5, the complete variable domain is EPEVTQTPSHQVTQMGQEVILRCVPISNHLYFYWYRQILGQKVEFLVSFYNNEISEKSEIFDDQFSVERPDGSNFTLKIRSTKLEDSAMYFCASGRDRGYETQYFGPGTRLLVL.

As for this clone: The read ends 3 residues early relative to the CDR3; the germline J gene fills the gap. V gene TRBV19 combines with J gene TRBJ1-1, with D possibly being TRBD1 (5 bases). CDR1 and CDR2 from the germline V gene are LNHDA and SQIVND (reference sequence). The CDR3 loop spans 17 amino acids. V was shortened by 4 bases and J by 6 bases, with 24 bases between the two germline ends. The chain's CDR3 is CASSRGRGIFGSSEAFF. The CDR3 bases that were read are TGTGCCAGTAGTAGGGGTCGGGGGATTTTCGGTAGCTCTGAA.

Points on this clone: The read ends 3 residues before the CDR3 terminus; that terminus is restored from the germline J gene. The rearrangement links TRBV6-2 or TRBV6-3 to TRBJ1-1; TRBD1 matches at 12 bases. The germline V gene has CDR1 MNHEY and CDR2 SVGEGT. The CDR3 is 15 amino acids. Trimming took 8 bases from V and 6 from J; bases not matched to a gene: 10. The CDR3 protein is CASQRGGTGGAEAFF. The sequenced part of the CDR3 DNA is TGTGCCAGCCAAAGGGGCGGGACAGGGGGCGCTGAA.